This paragraph reports one T cell receptor (beta chain). What it binds is unknown. This sample was taken from a study of T cells in localized non-small cell lung cancer. Study observations and caveats: Elevated circulating T cell density in blood was associated with longer overall survival.

TCRdb's copy holds only in-frame clones and misses some; the assay was immunoSEQ multiplex PCR. This sample yields around 130,000 clones, of which 89% are seen a single time; about 1.5% belongs to the top ten. CDR3 length equals 14 residues. Trimming took 6 bases from V and 3 from J; bases not matched to a gene: 1. Germline lookup yields CDR1 ENHRY and CDR2 SYGVKD. The sample in question was peripheral blood, obtained before any cancer treatment. The chain uses TRBV10-3 and TRBJ1-3, with 11 bases fitting TRBD1. This receptor was taken from a female donor older than 55 with stage I lung adenocarcinoma. This CDR3 reads CAIRGQGVGNTIYF. DNA for the CDR3: TGTGCCATCAGGGGACAGGGGGTTGGAAACACCATATATTTT.